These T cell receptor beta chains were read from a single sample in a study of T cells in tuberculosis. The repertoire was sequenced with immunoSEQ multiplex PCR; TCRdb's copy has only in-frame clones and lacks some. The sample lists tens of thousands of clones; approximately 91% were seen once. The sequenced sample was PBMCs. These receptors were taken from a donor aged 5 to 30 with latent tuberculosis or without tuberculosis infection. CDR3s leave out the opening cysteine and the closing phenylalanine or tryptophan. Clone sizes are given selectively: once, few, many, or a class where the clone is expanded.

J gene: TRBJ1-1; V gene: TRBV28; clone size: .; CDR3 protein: ASSSRSSGYRNTEAF
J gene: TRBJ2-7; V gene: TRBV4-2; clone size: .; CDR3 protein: ASSPRQGGDEQY
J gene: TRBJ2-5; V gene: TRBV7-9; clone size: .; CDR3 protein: ASSIGLAGGVQETQY
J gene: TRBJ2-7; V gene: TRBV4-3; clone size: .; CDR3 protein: ASSRALRGAGKGYEQY
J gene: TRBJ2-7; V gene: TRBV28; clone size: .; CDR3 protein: ASSWRDRGHEQY
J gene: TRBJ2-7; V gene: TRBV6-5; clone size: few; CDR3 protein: ASSLRGVADEQY
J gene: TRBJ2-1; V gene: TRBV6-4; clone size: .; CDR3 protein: ASSDSPAGGNEQF
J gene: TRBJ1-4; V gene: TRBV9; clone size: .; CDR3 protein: ASSVGDRSNEKLF
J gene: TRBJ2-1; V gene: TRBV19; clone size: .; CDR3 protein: ASSITLAGGYNEQF
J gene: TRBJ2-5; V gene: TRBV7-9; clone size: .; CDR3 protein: ASSWGRGAAETQY
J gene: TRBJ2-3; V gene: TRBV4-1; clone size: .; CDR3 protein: ASSQDTSSRPSTDTQY
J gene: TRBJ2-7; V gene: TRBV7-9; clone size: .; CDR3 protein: ASSAQGISYEQY
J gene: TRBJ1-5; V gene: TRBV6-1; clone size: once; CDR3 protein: ASSVYGTAYYSNQPQH
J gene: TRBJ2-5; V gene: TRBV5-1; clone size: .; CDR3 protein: ASRDSEGETQY
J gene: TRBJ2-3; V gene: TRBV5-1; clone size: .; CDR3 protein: ASSNAVPTDTQY
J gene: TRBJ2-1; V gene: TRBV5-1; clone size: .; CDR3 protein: ASSSSGLANEQF
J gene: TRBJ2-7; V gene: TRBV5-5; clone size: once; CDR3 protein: ASSLPPASGSYEQY
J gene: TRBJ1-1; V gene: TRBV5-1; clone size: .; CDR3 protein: ASSAYRRGGTEAF
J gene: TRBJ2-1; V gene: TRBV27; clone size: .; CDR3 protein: ATGWGPLQF
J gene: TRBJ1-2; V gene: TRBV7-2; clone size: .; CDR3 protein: ASRPHRFGSHGYT
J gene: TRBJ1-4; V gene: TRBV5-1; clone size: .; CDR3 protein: ASSLVGQGESDEKLF
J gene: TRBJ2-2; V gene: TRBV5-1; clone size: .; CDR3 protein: ASSPTSGGSTGELF
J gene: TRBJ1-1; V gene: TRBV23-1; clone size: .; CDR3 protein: ASSQEYRGRLWTEAF
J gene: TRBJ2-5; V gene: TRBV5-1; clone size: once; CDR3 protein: ASSPTSGSQETQY
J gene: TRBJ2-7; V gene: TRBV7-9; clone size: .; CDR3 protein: ASSSPGTEYSYEQY
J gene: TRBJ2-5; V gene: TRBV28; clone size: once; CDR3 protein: ASRGTSGPTQY
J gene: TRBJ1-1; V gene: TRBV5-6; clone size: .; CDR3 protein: ASSFRSPGVNTEAF
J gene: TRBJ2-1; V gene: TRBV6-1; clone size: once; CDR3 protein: ASSDSGDGGNEQF
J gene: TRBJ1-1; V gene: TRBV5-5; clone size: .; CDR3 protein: ASSLKRQRNIEAF
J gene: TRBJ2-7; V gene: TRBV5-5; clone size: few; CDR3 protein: ASSRTWGTYEQY
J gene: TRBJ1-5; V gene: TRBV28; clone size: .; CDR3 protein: ASTQGQPQH
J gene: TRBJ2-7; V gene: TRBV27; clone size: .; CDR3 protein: ASSLALGDLSHEQY
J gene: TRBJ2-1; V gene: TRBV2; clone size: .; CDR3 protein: ASSALQGSYNEQF
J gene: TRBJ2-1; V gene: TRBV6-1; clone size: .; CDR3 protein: ASSIRDRQYNEQF
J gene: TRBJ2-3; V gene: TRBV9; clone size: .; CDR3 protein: ASSVATDQLNTDTQY
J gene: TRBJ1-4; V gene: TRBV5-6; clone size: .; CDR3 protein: ASSYGQGGEKLF
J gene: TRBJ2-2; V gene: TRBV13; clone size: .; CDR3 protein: ASSSDSWGPAGELF
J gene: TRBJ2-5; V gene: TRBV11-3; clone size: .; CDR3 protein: ASSLGLAEEKQETQY
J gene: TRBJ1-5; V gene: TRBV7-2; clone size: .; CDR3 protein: ASSHSAGQGRQPQH
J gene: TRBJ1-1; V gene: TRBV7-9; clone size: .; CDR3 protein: ASSLRDPGDTEAF
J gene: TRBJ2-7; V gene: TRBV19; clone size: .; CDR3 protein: ASSAGLTYEQY
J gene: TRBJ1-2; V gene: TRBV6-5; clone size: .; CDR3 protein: ASSSPGDRGHGYT
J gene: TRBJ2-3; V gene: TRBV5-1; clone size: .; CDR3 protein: ASSFTGGYGDTQY
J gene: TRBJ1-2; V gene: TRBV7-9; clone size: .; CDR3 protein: ASSLDRNGYT
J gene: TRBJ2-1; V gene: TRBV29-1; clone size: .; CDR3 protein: SVQRGNEQF
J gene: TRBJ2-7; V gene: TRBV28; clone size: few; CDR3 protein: ASTPPNSLGHEQY
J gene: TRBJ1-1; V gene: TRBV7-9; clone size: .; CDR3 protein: ASSFSGNTEAF